These 16 T cell receptor beta chains share one sample of origin, sequenced in a study of cytomegalovirus exposure and HLA in healthy donors. It was with 60 Vbeta and 13 Jbeta primers that the PCR ran. Clones were read by immunoSEQ multiplex PCR, and TCRdb kept only the in-frame ones, dropping some. In the table there are just over 150,000 clones, around 83% of which are singletons. Sequenced input: PBMCs. These receptor sequences come from a woman aged 18-29 years in good health and CMV-seronegative.

The chain is built from TRBV5-1 and TRBJ2-7, with TRBD2 identical over 10 bases. The CDR3 totals 15 residues. V was clipped by 0 bases and J by 5 bases; unmatched bases: 5. CDR1 and CDR2 (germline): SGHRS, YFSETQ. Here the CDR3 DNA reads TGCGCCAGCAGCTTGGCTAGCGGGGGAATGGACGAGCAGTACTTC. It specifies CASSLASGGMDEQYF.

The chain uses TRBV12-5 and TRBJ1-1; D is unclear. CDR1 is LGHNT and CDR2 is FRNRAP in the germline V gene. The CDR3 loop spans 15 amino acids. Trimming cost V 2 bases and J 6 bases, with 16 bases left between them. In nucleotides, the CDR3 is TGTGCTAGTGGTTTGATTTCGGGGAACCAGCCTGAAGCTTTCTTT. This translates into CASGLISGNQPEAFF.

V and J are TRBV30 and TRBJ2-1, with 10 bases that match TRBD2. Losses at the gene ends were 6 bases for V and 7 bases for J; bases not matched to a gene: 6. The CDR3 has 13 residues. Per germline, CDR1 GTSNPN and CDR2 SVGIG (reference sequence). CDR3 amino acids: CACRGLAQNEQFF. The DNA for the CDR3 is TGTGCCTGCAGGGGACTAGCGCAGAATGAGCAGTTCTTC.

The chain is built from TRBV6-1 and TRBJ1-2; no clear D gene. Per the germline V gene, CDR1 is MNHNS and CDR2 is SASEGT. This CDR3 is 11 amino acids long. V was pared by 4 bases and J by 5 bases, with 5 bases between. CDR3 DNA sequence: TGTGCCAGCAGTGGAGGGTATGGCTACACCTTC. Amino acid sequence: CASSGGYGYTF.

The rearrangement joins TRBV2 to TRBJ1-2, with D unresolved. This CDR3 spans 11 amino acids. Trimming cost V 0 bases and J 8 bases, with 4 bases left between them. The germline CDR1 and CDR2 sequences are SNHLY and FYNNEI. CDR3 coding DNA: TGTGCCAGCAGTGAAGCTTTAGGCTACACCTTC. It is translated as CASSEALGYTF.

The CDR3, as DNA: TGCGCCAGCAGCTTGAGAGGGCAGGGGGCTGGAAACACCATATATTTT. Amino acid sequence: CASSLRGQGAGNTIYF. V and J are TRBV5-1 and TRBJ1-3; 7 bases match TRBD1. The CDR3 runs to 16 residues. In germline, CDR1 is SGHRS, CDR2 YFSETQ. V was clipped by 1 base and J by 2 bases; unmatched bases: 6.

The V call is TRBV7-2, the J call TRBJ2-7; no clear D gene. V gave up 5 bases and J gave up 0 bases, with 8 bases separating them. The CDR3 runs to 13 residues. CDR1 is SGHTA, CDR2 FQGNSA, per germline. CDR3 sequence (DNA): TGTGCCAGCAGCCCTCCCAGCTCCTACGAGCAGTACTTC. It encodes CASSPPSSYEQYF. Full variable domain (rest looked up from reference TRBV7-2 and TRBJ2-7): GAGVSQSPSNKVTEKGKDVELRCDPISGHTALYWYRQSLGQGLEFLIYFQGNSAPDKSGLPSDRFSAERTGGSVSTLTIQRTQQEDSAVYLCASSPPSSYEQYFGPGTRLTVT.

The chain couples TRBV28 to TRBJ2-7; D unclear. The germline V and J ends were trimmed by 4 bases and 5 bases, with 18 bases remaining between them. Germline V gene data show CDR1 as MDHEN and CDR2 as SYDVKM. The CDR3 totals 15 residues. CDR3 region: CASSSTVLPTHEQYF. The CDR3, as DNA: TGTGCCAGCAGTTCAACAGTCCTGCCCACCCACGAGCAGTACTTC.

J is TRBJ1-2 and V is TRBV6-1; D may be TRBD1 (6 bases). Germline-derived CDR1 and CDR2 are MNHNS and SASEGT. The germline V and J ends were trimmed by 6 bases and 6 bases, with 14 bases remaining between them. CDR3 length equals 13 residues. DNA for the CDR3: TGTGCCAGCAGCCTCACAGGGAAGGATGGCTACACCTTC. Translated, it gives CASSLTGKDGYTF.

The genes are TRBV9 and TRBJ2-1, with a tentative D call TRBD1 (7 bases). Germline-derived CDR1 and CDR2 are SGDLS and YYNGEE. V was pared by 3 bases and J by 5 bases, with 12 bases between. The CDR3 has 14 amino acids. Here the CDR3 reads CASSEEGAHNEQFF. The DNA for the CDR3 is TGTGCCAGCAGCGAGGAGGGGGCCCACAATGAGCAGTTCTTC.

The chain carries TRBV18 and TRBJ1-5, with TRBD1 as a possible D gene (5 bases). This CDR3 is built from 13 residues. Germline CDR1 reads KGHSH; CDR2 reads LQKENI. V was cut by 6 bases and J by 7 bases, with 13 bases left in between. Written as DNA, the CDR3 is TGTGCCAGCTCCTCTCAGGGTTCGCAGCCCCAGCATTTT. It specifies CASSSQGSQPQHF.

The chain employs TRBV27 and TRBJ2-7; maybe TRBD2 (6 bases). The germline CDR1 and CDR2 sequences are MNHEY and SMNVEV (reference sequence). The CDR3 loop spans 15 amino acids. Trimming left V 2 bases short and J 0 bases short, with 11 bases between. The CDR3 nucleotides read TGTGCCAGCAGTTTAGGCGGGGTCCGCTCCTACGAGCAGTACTTC. Amino acid sequence: CASSLGGVRSYEQYF.

V is TRBV9 and J is TRBJ2-3; 8 nucleotides line up with TRBD2. V lost 3 bases, J lost 6 bases, and 9 bases stayed unmatched. Germline lookup yields CDR1 SGDLS and CDR2 YYNGEE. The CDR3 covers 15 residues. DNA of the CDR3: TGTGCCAGCAGCGCTGCCGGGACTAGTATCGATACGCAGTATTTT. Its translation: CASSAAGTSIDTQYF.

The V gene is TRBV6-1, the J gene TRBJ1-3; TRBD1 might be the D (6 bases). The V end lost 5 bases, the J end lost 0 bases, and 14 bases lay between the germline ends. From germline, CDR1 is MNHNS and CDR2 SASEGT. This CDR3 spans 16 amino acids. The CDR3 DNA reads as TGTGCCAGCAGTCAAGGGGGAGTCCTCTCTGGAAACACCATATATTTT. Amino acid sequence: CASSQGGVLSGNTIYF.

The chain recombines TRBV19 with TRBJ1-5; D is ambiguous. This CDR3 has 16 residues. Germline CDR1 LNHDA, CDR2 SQIVND (reference sequence). The germline V and J ends were trimmed by 6 bases and 1 base, with 16 bases remaining between them. CDR3 DNA sequence: TGTGCCAGTAGCCAAGACAAATATCGGAGCAATCAGCCCCAGCATTTT. Amino acid sequence: CASSQDKYRSNQPQHF.

V is TRBV18 and J is TRBJ1-1; 10 positions match TRBD1. The germline V gene has CDR1 KGHSH and CDR2 LQKENI. This CDR3 is built from 15 residues. The ends lost 5 bases at V and 1 base at J; junction bases unmatched: 4. The CDR3, as DNA: TGTGCCAGCTCAGTAGGACAGGGGGGGAACACTGAAGCTTTCTTT. It specifies CASSVGQGGNTEAFF.